This is a list of T cell receptor beta chains from one sample in a study of cytomegalovirus exposure and HLA in healthy donors. Only in-frame clones appear in the TCRdb table, and some are missing; sequencing was by immunoSEQ multiplex PCR. This sample contains roughly 100,000 clones. Sequenced material: PBMCs. These receptors all stem from a man aged 35 to 55 in good health and CMV-seronegative. CDR3s leave out the opening cysteine and the closing phenylalanine or tryptophan.

cdr3_aa	cdr3_length	j_call	v_call
ACRDRGIVNEQF	12	TRBJ2-1	TRBV30
ASSRIGGLSEKLF	13	TRBJ1-4	TRBV5-1
ASSFPTSGSWNEQF	14	TRBJ2-1	TRBV5-1
ASSLEAGGGQPQH	13	TRBJ1-5	TRBV5-1
ASSLLQTSVSLEQY	14	TRBJ2-7	TRBV27
SVSGLAGGPGRETQY	15	TRBJ2-5	TRBV29-1
ASRIEANYGYT	11	TRBJ1-2	TRBV28
ASSMVGQLNTEAF	13	TRBJ1-1	TRBV19
ASSDGWNTEAF	11	TRBJ1-1	TRBV6-1
ASSQGLAGTETQY	13	TRBJ2-5	TRBV14
ASSVGERGGEQY	12	-	TRBV5-1
ASSLEAGGATDTQY	14	TRBJ2-3	TRBV11-2
AWGGGPDTQY	10	TRBJ2-3	TRBV30